Listed below are T cell receptor beta chains from one sample, sequenced in a study of cytomegalovirus exposure and HLA in healthy donors. Using immunoSEQ multiplex PCR, the repertoire was profiled, and TCRdb retains in-frame clones only, with some absent. The sample contains 82,000 or so clones, around 10% of which appear only once. The sequenced sample was PBMCs. The receptors come from a man between 60 and 70 years old in good health and CMV-seropositive. Each CDR3 is given with its conserved first and last residue. The D gene is left open where the match is weak. Where a row states a size, it is once, few, many or the class of an expanded clone; other rows omit it.

V: TRBV30
J: TRBJ1-6
D: -
length: 14
size: -
DNA: TGTGCCCGGCAACTACGGCGGCTGGATTCACCCCTCCACTTT
CDR3: CARQLRRLDSPLHF

V: TRBV6-6
J: TRBJ2-1
D: -
length: 14
size: -
DNA: TGTGCCAGCAGTTCGAGAGGAGGGACGGGTGAGCAGTTCTTC
CDR3: CASSSRGGTGEQFF

V: TRBV7-2
J: TRBJ2-3
D: -
length: 13
size: -
DNA: TGTGCCAGCAGCTCTTTGACTATGAGTACGCAGTATTTT
CDR3: CASSSLTMSTQYF

V: TRBV4-1
J: TRBJ1-5
D: -
length: 16
size: -
DNA: TGCGCCAGCAGCTACAACAGGCTTCTTGGCAATCAGCCCCAGCATTTT
CDR3: CASSYNRLLGNQPQHF

V: TRBV28
J: TRBJ2-5
D: -
length: 14
size: -
DNA: TGTGCCAGCAGTTTCCGAGGGGGCCAAGAGACCCAGTACTTC
CDR3: CASSFRGGQETQYF

V: TRBV30
J: TRBJ1-2
D: TRBD1
length: 14
size: few
DNA: TGTGCCTGGATCCGGGACAGAGATTACTATGGCTACACCTTC
CDR3: CAWIRDRDYYGYTF

V: TRBV6-5
J: TRBJ2-5
D: -
length: 15
size: few
DNA: TGTGCCAGCAGTTATGGGACTGGAATCGGGGAGACCCAGTACTTC
CDR3: CASSYGTGIGETQYF

V: TRBV5-6
J: TRBJ1-1
D: TRBD1
length: 14
size: -
DNA: TGTGCCAGCAGCTCGACAGGGCCCTACACTGAAGCTTTCTTT
CDR3: CASSSTGPYTEAFF

V: TRBV23-1
J: TRBJ1-4
D: -
length: 16
size: -
DNA: TGCGCCAGCAGTCGAGTCCCCACGGGGAGGGAGGAAAAACTGTTTTTT
CDR3: CASSRVPTGREEKLFF

V: TRBV19
J: TRBJ2-1
D: TRBD2
length: 16
size: -
DNA: TGTGCCAGTAGTCTGCCGAGCGGGGGGACCTACAATGAGCAGTTCTTC
CDR3: CASSLPSGGTYNEQFF

V: TRBV28
J: TRBJ1-5
D: TRBD1
length: 18
size: -
DNA: TGTGCCAGCGGTCTCCCGGGACAGGGTAAGGGCCAATCACAGCCCCAGCATTTT
CDR3: CASGLPGQGKGQSQPQHF

V: TRBV9
J: TRBJ2-1
D: -
length: 12
size: few
DNA: TGTGCCAGCAGTGAGGGGGGGGGTGAGCAGTTCTTC
CDR3: CASSEGGGEQFF

V: TRBV5-1
J: TRBJ1-1
D: -
length: 14
size: -
DNA: TGCGCCAGCAGCTTGGATATGGGAGGATCTGAAGCTTTCTTT
CDR3: CASSLDMGGSEAFF

V: TRBV18
J: TRBJ1-1
D: -
length: 15
size: few
DNA: TGTGCCAGCTCCCCCCTGGGGGGGCGAGAAACTGAAGCTTTCTTT
CDR3: CASSPLGGRETEAFF

V: TRBV18
J: TRBJ2-2
D: TRBD1
length: 16
size: few
DNA: TGTGCCAGCTCACCACTGACAGGGCGGGACACCGGGGAGCTGTTTTTT
CDR3: CASSPLTGRDTGELFF

V: TRBV11-1
J: TRBJ2-2
D: TRBD1
length: 15
size: -
DNA: TGTGCCAGCAGCCTCGACAGGGTGGGCACCGGGGAGCTGTTTTTT
CDR3: CASSLDRVGTGELFF

V: TRBV6-1
J: TRBJ2-1
D: TRBD2
length: 15
size: -
DNA: TGTGCCAGCAGCCGTACTAGCGGGGGGCAAAATGAGCAGTTCTTC
CDR3: CASSRTSGGQNEQFF